The subject of this entry is one TCR beta chain. Its target is not known. Both 60 Vbeta primers and 13 Jbeta primers went into the PCR. TCRdb keeps only in-frame clones here, not all; method: immunoSEQ multiplex PCR. The data show around 130,000 clones, about 81% seen once. The data originate from a study of cytomegalovirus exposure and HLA in healthy donors. Findings and limits, study-wide: The likely explanation for a cluster of highly shared sequence variants was sequencing artifact.

The sequencing input was PBMCs. The clonotype was recovered from a woman in her 40s in good health and CMV-seropositive.

CDR3 loop: CASSLTAGFVEQYF. Written as DNA, the CDR3 is TGTGCCAGCAGCTTAACAGCGGGGTTTGTGGAGCAGTACTTC. The rearrangement uses TRBV7-9 and TRBJ2-7; 7 nucleotides line up with TRBD2. The germline V gene encodes CDR1 SEHNR and CDR2 FQNEAQ (reference sequence). V lost 2 bases and J lost 7; bases outside the gene matches: 8. The CDR3 sequence is 14 residues long.